The 21 T cell receptor beta chains below come from one sample, sequenced in a study of cytomegalovirus exposure and HLA in healthy donors. The PCR used 60 Vbeta and 13 Jbeta primers. Generated by immunoSEQ multiplex PCR, the TCRdb table keeps only in-frame clones and is missing some. Of under 95,000 clones in the sample, 80% were seen once. The source material was PBMCs. These receptors were obtained from a male donor in good health and CMV-seronegative.

The gene calls are TRBV7-6 and TRBJ2-6, with 7 bases aligning to TRBD1. The CDR3 covers 14 residues. Germline-derived CDR1 and CDR2 are SGHVS and FNYEAQ. V lost 6 bases and J lost 4; bases outside the gene matches: 3. The chain's CDR3 is CASRGGSGANVLTF. CDR3 bases: TGTGCCAGCAGAGGGGGCTCCGGGGCCAACGTCCTGACTTTC. Full variable domain (outside the CDR3, taken from reference TRBV7-6 and TRBJ2-6): GAGVSQSPRYKVTKRGQDVALRCDPISGHVSLYWYRQALGQGPEFLTYFNYEAQQDKSGLPNDRFSAERPEGSISTLTIQRTEQRDSAMYRCASRGGSGANVLTFGAGSRLTVL.

This chain joins TRBV2 and TRBJ1-2; TRBD1 aligns across 11 bases. V was clipped by 3 bases and J by 5 bases; unmatched bases: 5. The V gene's germline CDR1 is SNHLY and CDR2 FYNNEI. CDR3 length: 15 amino acids. The CDR3 reads CASSEDRGQIYGYTF. CDR3 coding DNA: TGTGCCAGCAGTGAGGACAGGGGGCAAATTTATGGCTACACCTTC.

This clone was seen a single time. The V gene is TRBV5-8, the J gene TRBJ2-1; TRBD1 agrees at 9 bases. The germline V gene encodes CDR1 SGHTS and CDR2 YDEGEE. J was trimmed by 5 bases and V by 4 bases; bases with no gene match: 10. CDR3 length: 16 residues. CDR3 region: CASSKQTGGLNNEQFF. The CDR3 region has the DNA TGTGCCAGCAGCAAACAGACAGGGGGACTCAACAATGAGCAGTTCTTC.

The V gene is TRBV7-9, the J gene TRBJ2-5, with 7 bases aligning to TRBD2. Trimming at V came to 5 bases and at J to 5 bases, leaving 8 bases not matched to a gene. The CDR3 sequence is 14 residues long. In germline, CDR1 is SEHNR, CDR2 FQNEAQ (reference sequence). CDR3 nucleotide sequence: TGTGCCAGCAGCGCCAGCGGGGCTCGTGAGACCCAGTACTTC. Translating it yields CASSASGARETQYF.

The rearrangement joins TRBV6-6 to TRBJ2-7; D is ambiguous. There are 12 residues in the CDR3. The V gene lost 6 bases and the J gene lost 2 bases, with 8 bases spanning the gap. The germline CDR1 and CDR2 sequences are MNHNY and SVGAGI (reference sequence). Written as DNA, the CDR3 is TGTGCCAGCAGAGAGTTGGCCTACGAGCAGTACTTC. Amino acids: CASRELAYEQYF.

Of note for this clone: The junction departs from the called germline gene at one end, perhaps through a read error. This rearrangement joins TRBV25-1 to TRBJ1-2; D is unresolved. The V gene's germline CDR1 is MGHDK and CDR2 SYGVNS. The CDR3 consists of 14 residues. The CDR3 nucleotides are TGTGCCAGCAGTGAATTTGTCAGATACTATGGCTACCCCTTC. Amino acids: CASSEFVRYYGYPF.

J is TRBJ2-5 and V is TRBV5-1; D may be TRBD1 (6 bases). CDR3 length equals 17 residues. From germline, CDR1 is SGHRS and CDR2 YFSETQ. V lost 1 base and J lost 2, with 18 bases in between. This CDR3 reads CASSLHPLDSNQETQYF. In DNA form, the CDR3 reads TGCGCCAGCAGCTTGCATCCGTTGGACAGCAATCAAGAGACCCAGTACTTC.

The chain employs TRBV6-5 and TRBJ1-4; 8 nucleotides match TRBD1. Germline loops: CDR1 MNHEY, CDR2 SVGAGI. Germline trimming cut 2 bases from V and 3 bases from J; bases unmatched to any gene: 2. The CDR3 consists of 15 residues. The DNA of the CDR3 is TGTGCCAGCAGTTACGGGACAGGTGCTAATGAAAAACTGTTTTTT. Translation: CASSYGTGANEKLFF.

The CDR3 DNA is TGTGCCAGCAGCACCGGACTAGCTCAAAGGGATGAGCAGTTCTTC. Translation: CASSTGLAQRDEQFF. The chain is built from TRBV9 and TRBJ2-1; 8 bases match TRBD2. Germline values: CDR1 SGDLS, CDR2 YYNGEE. V trimming: 4 bases; J trimming: 8 bases; junction bases outside the gene matches: 11. The CDR3 spans 15 residues.

The chain joins TRBV9 to TRBJ1-2; 7 bases are shared with TRBD1. The CDR3 sequence is 18 residues long. V was pared by 3 bases and J by 4 bases, with 18 bases of the junction left unmatched. Per the germline V gene, CDR1 is SGDLS and CDR2 is YYNGEE. DNA of the CDR3: TGTGCCAGCAGCGGTAGGAGGGGGCAAAGCCGAGGATCCTATGGCTACACCTTC. Translating it yields CASSGRRGQSRGSYGYTF. The variable domain in full, completed from reference TRBV9 and TRBJ1-2, reads DSGVTQTPKHLITATGQRVTLRCSPRSGDLSVYWYQQSLDQGLQFLIQYYNGEERAKGNILERFSAQQFPDLHSELNLSSLELGDSALYFCASSGRRGQSRGSYGYTFGSGTRLTVV.

The rearrangement joins TRBV19 to TRBJ2-3, with 11 bases matching TRBD2. The V gene end was trimmed by 7 bases and the J gene end by 6 bases; junction bases not matched to a gene: 9. The CDR3 is 15 residues long. The germline CDR1 and CDR2 sequences are LNHDA and SQIVND (reference sequence). This CDR3 is CASTPLAGVSDTQYF. As DNA, the CDR3 is TGTGCCAGTACCCCACTAGCGGGGGTTTCGGATACGCAGTATTTT.

This sequence joins TRBV15 and TRBJ2-1; possible D gene TRBD1, 5 bases. CDR1 LNHNV and CDR2 YYDKDF come from the germline V gene (reference sequence). There are 15 residues in the CDR3. Trimming shortened V by 5 bases and J by 9 bases, and 20 bases separated the two germline ends. CDR3 DNA sequence: TGTGCCACCAGCGGCCGTGGCGGTAGGGGCGGTGAGCAGTTCTTC. It codes for CATSGRGGRGGEQFF.

As concerns this clone: At one of its ends the junction is not consistent with the germline gene, which may arise from a read error. V and J are TRBV29-1 and TRBJ1-3, with D possibly matching TRBD1 (6 bases). The CDR3 covers 13 residues. Germline V lookup: CDR1 SQVTM, CDR2 ANQGSEA. The chain's CDR3 is CSAGQSSGNTIYF. The CDR3 nucleotides are TGCAGCGCTGGACAGTCCTCTGGGAACACCATATATTTT.

The chain combines TRBV5-1 with TRBJ2-7; D is ambiguous. The V end was cut by 3 bases, the J end by 1 base, with 8 bases between. The CDR3 sequence is 13 residues long. Germline CDR1 is SGHRS and CDR2 is YFSETQ. This chain's CDR3 is CASSYARSYEQYF. The CDR3 DNA reads as TGCGCCAGCAGCTACGCCAGGTCCTACGAGCAGTACTTC. Supplemented by reference TRBV5-1 and TRBJ2-7, the full variable domain reads KAGVTQTPRYLIKTRGQQVTLSCSPISGHRSVSWYQQTPGQGLQFLFEYFSETQRNKGNFPGRFSGRQFSNSRSEMNVSTLELGDSALYLCASSYARSYEQYFGPGTRLTVT.

The chain employs TRBV28 and TRBJ2-7; 8 bases are shared with TRBD1. CDR1 and CDR2 from the germline V gene are MDHEN and SYDVKM. CDR3 length: 15 residues. After removal of 6 bases from V and 1 base from J, the junction contained 8 bases not matched to a gene. In DNA, the CDR3 is TGTGCCAGCAGGAACAATCGACAGGGGTCCTACGAGCAGTACTTC. Its protein product is CASRNNRQGSYEQYF.

The chain uses TRBV28 and TRBJ2-5, with 11 bases fitting TRBD2. The V gene end was trimmed by 4 bases and the J gene end by 5 bases; junction bases not matched to a gene: 6. This CDR3 region has 15 residues. Per germline, CDR1 MDHEN and CDR2 SYDVKM. The CDR3 coding sequence is TGTGCCAGCAGTTCCCCACTAGCGGGAGCGGAGACCCAGTACTTC. Amino acid sequence: CASSSPLAGAETQYF.

The gene calls are TRBV4-3 and TRBJ1-1; a possible D gene is TRBD1 (6 bases). Looked up from germline, CDR1 is LGHNA and CDR2 is YSLEER. The V end was cut by 1 base, the J end by 11 bases, with 14 bases between. The CDR3 totals 13 residues. The CDR3 is CASSQGFRGEAFF. The CDR3 bases are TGCGCCAGCAGCCAAGGCTTCAGGGGAGAGGCTTTCTTT.

This sequence joins TRBV30 and TRBJ2-5, with a possible D match to TRBD2 (7 bases). Germline-derived CDR1 and CDR2 are GTSNPN and SVGIG (reference sequence). This CDR3 has 15 residues. V was trimmed by 5 bases and J by 5 bases, leaving 21 bases between them. CDR3 nucleotide sequence: TGTGCCTGGGGGCTGGGGGGCGGGAGCGGTGAGACCCAGTACTTC. Translation: CAWGLGGGSGETQYF. The full variable domain, with the rest looked up from reference TRBV30 and TRBJ2-5, is SQTIHQWPATLVQPVGSPLSLECTVEGTSNPNLYWYRQAAGRGLQLLFYSVGIGQISSEVPQNLSASRPQDRQFILSSKKLLLSDSGFYLCAWGLGGGSGETQYFGPGTRLLVL.

V usage is TRBV5-1 and J usage is TRBJ2-1; 7 bases map to TRBD1. The CDR3 contains 13 residues. The V gene end was trimmed by 4 bases and the J gene end by 6 bases; junction bases not matched to a gene: 4. CDR1 is SGHRS, CDR2 YFSETQ, per germline. DNA for the CDR3: TGCGCCAGCAGCCGGGGACAGCTCAATGAGCAGTTCTTC. The encoded protein is CASSRGQLNEQFF.

V usage is TRBV27 and J usage is TRBJ1-2; 9 nucleotides agree with TRBD1. The J segment lost 8 bases and the V segment lost 5 bases, leaving 6 bases of the junction unmatched. This CDR3 is built from 13 residues. The V gene's germline CDR1 is MNHEY and CDR2 SMNVEV (reference sequence). The DNA of the CDR3 is TGTGCCAGCAGTGTGTGGACAGGGGACGGCTACACCTTC. Translating it yields CASSVWTGDGYTF.

The chain couples TRBV28 to TRBJ2-7, with 9 bases aligning to TRBD1. Germline V gene lookup returns CDR1 MDHEN and CDR2 SYDVKM. The CDR3 is 15 amino acids. With V trimmed by 2 bases and J by 5 bases, 7 bases remained unmatched. The CDR3 spells CASSLRGQGLNEQYF. CDR3 bases: TGTGCCAGCAGTTTACGGGGACAGGGACTCAACGAGCAGTACTTC.